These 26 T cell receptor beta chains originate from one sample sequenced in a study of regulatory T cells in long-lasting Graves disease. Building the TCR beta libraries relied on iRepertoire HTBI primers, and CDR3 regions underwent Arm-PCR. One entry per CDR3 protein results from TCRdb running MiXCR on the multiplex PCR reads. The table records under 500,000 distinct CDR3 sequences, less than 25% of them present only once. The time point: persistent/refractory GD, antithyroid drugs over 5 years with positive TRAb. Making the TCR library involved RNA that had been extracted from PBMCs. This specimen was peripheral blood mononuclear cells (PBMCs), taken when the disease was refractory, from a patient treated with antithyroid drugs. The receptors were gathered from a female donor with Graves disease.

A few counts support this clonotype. CDR3 region: CASSHGGVDQPQHF. The CDR3 DNA reads TGTGCCAGCAGCCACGGGGGGGTGGACCAGCCCCAGCATTTT. V and J are TRBV3-1 and TRBJ1-5, with D perhaps TRBD1 (5 bases). The germline V and J ends were trimmed by 3 bases and 7 bases, with 13 bases remaining between them. Looked up from germline, CDR1 is LGHDT and CDR2 is YNNKEL (reference sequence). The CDR3 sequence is 14 residues long. Full variable domain (rest looked up from reference TRBV3-1 and TRBJ1-5): DTAVSQTPKYLVTQMGNDKSIKCEQNLGHDTMYWYKQDSKKFLKIMFSYNNKELIINETVPNRFSPKSPDKAHLNLHINSLELGDSAVYFCASSHGGVDQPQHFGDGTRLSIL.

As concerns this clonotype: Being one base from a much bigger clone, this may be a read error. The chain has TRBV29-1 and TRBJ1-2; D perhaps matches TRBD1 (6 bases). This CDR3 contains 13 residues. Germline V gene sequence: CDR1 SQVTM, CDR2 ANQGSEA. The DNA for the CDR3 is TGCAGCGTCCGAACCCCAGGGGAGGAAGGCTGCACCTTC. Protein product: CSVRTPGEEGCTF.

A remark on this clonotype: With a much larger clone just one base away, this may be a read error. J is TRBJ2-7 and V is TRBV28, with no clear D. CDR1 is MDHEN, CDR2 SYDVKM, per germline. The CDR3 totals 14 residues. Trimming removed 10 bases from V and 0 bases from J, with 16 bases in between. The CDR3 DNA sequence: TGTGCCAACATCCGAGCGACGGGCTCCTACGAGCAGTACTTC. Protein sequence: CANIRATGSYEQYF.

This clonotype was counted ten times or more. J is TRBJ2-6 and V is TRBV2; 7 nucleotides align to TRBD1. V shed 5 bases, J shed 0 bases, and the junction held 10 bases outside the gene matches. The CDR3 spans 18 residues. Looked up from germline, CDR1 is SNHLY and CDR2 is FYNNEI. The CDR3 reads CASSNSIQGDSGANVLTF. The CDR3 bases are TGTGCCAGCAGTAATTCTATCCAGGGGGACTCTGGGGCCAACGTCCTGACTTTC.

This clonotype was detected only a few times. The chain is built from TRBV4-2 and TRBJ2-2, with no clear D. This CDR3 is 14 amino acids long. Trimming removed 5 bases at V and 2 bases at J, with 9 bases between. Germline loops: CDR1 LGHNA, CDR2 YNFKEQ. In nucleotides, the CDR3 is TGTGCCAGCAGCTCGGCCACCAACACCGGGGAGCTGTTTTTT. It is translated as CASSSATNTGELFF.

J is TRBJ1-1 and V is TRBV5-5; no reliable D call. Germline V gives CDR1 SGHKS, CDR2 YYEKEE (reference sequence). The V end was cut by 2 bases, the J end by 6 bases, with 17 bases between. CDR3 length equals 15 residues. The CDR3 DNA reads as TGTGCCAGCAGCTTCGGGCCTCTCGGTGGGTCTGAAGCTTTCTTT. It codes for CASSFGPLGGSEAFF.

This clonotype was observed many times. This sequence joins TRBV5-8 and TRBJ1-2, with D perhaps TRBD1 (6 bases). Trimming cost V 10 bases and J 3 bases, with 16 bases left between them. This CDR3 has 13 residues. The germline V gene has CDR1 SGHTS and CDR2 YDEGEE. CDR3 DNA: TGTGCCTCACGCCGATCAGGGGACTATGGCTACACCTTC. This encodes CASRRSGDYGYTF. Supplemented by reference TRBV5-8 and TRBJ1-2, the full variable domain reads EAGVTQSPTHLIKTRGQQATLRCSPISGHTSVYWYQQALGLGLQFLLWYDEGEERNRGNFPPRFSGRQFPNYSSELNVNALELEDSALYLCASRRSGDYGYTFGSGTRLTVV.

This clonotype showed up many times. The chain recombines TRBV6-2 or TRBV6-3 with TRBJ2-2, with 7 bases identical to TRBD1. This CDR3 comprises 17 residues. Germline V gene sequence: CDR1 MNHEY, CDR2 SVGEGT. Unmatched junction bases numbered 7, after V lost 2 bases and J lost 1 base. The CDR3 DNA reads TGTGCCAGCAGTTACCGACGGGACAGATTGAACACCGGGGAGCTGTTTTTT. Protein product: CASSYRRDRLNTGELFF.

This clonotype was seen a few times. The CDR3 protein is CASSLNTNTGELFF. CDR3 sequence (DNA): TGTGCCAGCAGTTTGAACACGAACACCGGGGAGCTGTTTTTT. The chain joins TRBV12-3 or TRBV12-4 to TRBJ2-2; D unclear. V lost 3 bases to trimming and J lost 0 bases, with 5 bases between them. The CDR3 extends over 14 amino acids.

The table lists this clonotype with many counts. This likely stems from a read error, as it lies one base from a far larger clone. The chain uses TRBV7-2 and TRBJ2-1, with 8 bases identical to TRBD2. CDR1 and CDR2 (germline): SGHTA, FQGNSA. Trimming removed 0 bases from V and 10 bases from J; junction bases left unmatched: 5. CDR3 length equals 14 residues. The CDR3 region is CASSLAAGANEQFF. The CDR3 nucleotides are TGTGCCAGCAGCTTAGCAGCGGGAGCGAACGAGCAGTTCTTC. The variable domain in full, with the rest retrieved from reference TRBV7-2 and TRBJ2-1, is GAGVSQSPSNKVTEKGKDVELRCDPISGHTALYWYRQSLGQGLEFLIYFQGNSAPDKSGLPSDRFSAERTGGSVSTLTIQRTQQEDSAVYLCASSLAAGANEQFFGPGTRLTVL.

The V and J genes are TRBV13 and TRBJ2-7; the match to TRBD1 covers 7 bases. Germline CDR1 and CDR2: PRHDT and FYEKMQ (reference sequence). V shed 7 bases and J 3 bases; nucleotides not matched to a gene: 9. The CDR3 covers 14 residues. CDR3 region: CASNTGQTNYEQYF. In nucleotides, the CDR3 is TGTGCCAGCAACACGGGACAGACCAACTACGAGCAGTACTTC.

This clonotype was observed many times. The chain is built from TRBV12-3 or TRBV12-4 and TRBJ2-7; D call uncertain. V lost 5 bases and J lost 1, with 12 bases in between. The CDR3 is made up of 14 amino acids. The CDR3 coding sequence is TGTGCCAGCAGTCCCCCAGGCAGATCCTACGAGCAGTACTTC. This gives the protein CASSPPGRSYEQYF.

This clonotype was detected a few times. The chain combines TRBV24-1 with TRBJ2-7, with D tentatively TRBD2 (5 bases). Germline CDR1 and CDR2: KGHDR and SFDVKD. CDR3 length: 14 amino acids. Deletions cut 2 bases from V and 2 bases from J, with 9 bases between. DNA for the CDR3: TGTGCCACCAGTGATTGGGAGAGCCCCTACGAGCAGTACTTC. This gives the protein CATSDWESPYEQYF.

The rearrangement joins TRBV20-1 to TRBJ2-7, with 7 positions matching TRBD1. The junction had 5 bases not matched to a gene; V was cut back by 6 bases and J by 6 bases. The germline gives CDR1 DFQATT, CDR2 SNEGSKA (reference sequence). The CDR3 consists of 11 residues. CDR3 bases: TGCAGTGCCATCAACAGGGGCGAGCAGTACTTC. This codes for CSAINRGEQYF.

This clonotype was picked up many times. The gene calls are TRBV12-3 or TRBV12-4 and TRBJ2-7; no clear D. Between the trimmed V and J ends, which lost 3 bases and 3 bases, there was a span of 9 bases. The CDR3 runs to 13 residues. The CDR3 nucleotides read TGTGCCAGCAGTTTGACGCCGCGCTACGAGCAGTACTTC. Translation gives CASSLTPRYEQYF.

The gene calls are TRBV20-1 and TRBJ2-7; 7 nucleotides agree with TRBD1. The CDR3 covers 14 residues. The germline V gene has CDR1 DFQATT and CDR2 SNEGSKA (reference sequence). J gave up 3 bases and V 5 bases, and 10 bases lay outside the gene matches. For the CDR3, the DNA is TGCAGTGCTCTTTCCGGGACAGCAATCTACGAGCAGTACTTC. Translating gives CSALSGTAIYEQYF.

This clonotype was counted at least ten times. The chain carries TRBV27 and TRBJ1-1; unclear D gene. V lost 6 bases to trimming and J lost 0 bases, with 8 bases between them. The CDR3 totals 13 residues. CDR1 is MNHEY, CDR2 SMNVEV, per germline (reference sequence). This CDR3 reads CASRLTVNTEAFF. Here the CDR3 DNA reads TGTGCCAGCAGACTAACAGTGAACACTGAAGCTTTCTTT.

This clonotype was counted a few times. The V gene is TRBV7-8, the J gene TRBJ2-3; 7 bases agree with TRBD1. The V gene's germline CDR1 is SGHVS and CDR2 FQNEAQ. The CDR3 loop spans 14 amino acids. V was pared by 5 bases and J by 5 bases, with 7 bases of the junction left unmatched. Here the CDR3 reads CASSRGGRVDTQYF. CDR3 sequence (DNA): TGTGCCAGCAGCCGAGGGGGCCGGGTAGATACGCAGTATTTT.

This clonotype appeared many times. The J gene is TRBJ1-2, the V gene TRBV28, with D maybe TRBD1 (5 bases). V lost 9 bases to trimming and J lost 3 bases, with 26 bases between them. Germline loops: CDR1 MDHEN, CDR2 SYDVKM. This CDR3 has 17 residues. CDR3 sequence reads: CASSTEAKGWGDYGYTF. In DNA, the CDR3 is TGTGCCAGTTCGACAGAGGCGAAAGGATGGGGTGACTATGGCTACACCTTC.

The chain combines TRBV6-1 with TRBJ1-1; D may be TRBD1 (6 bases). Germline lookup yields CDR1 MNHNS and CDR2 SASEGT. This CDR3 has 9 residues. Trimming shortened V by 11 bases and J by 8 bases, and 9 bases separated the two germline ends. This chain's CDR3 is CAVGTEAFF. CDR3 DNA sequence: TGTGCCGTCGGGACAGAAGCTTTCTTT.

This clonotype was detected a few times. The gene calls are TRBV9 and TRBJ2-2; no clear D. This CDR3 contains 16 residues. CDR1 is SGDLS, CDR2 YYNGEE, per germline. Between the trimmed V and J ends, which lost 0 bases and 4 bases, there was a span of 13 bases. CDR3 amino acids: CASSVVVEPSTGELFF. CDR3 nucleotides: TGTGCCAGCAGCGTAGTGGTCGAACCGAGCACCGGGGAGCTGTTTTTT.

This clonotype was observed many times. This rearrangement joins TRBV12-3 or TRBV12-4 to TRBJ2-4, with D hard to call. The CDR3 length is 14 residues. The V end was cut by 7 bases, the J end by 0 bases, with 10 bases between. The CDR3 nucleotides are TGTGCCAGCACCCTCTCATTAGCCAAAAACATTCAGTACTTC. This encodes CASTLSLAKNIQYF.

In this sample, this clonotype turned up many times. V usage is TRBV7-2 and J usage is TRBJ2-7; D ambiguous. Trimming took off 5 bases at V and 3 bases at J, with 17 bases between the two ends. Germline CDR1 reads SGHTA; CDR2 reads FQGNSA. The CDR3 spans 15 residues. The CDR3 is CASSERGSSGYEQYF. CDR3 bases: TGTGCCAGCAGCGAGAGAGGTTCGTCAGGCTACGAGCAGTACTTC.

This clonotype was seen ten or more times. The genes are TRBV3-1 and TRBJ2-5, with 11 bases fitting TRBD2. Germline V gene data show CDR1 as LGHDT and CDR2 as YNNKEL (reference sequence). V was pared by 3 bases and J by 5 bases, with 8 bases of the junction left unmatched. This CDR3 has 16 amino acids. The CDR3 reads CASSHLAGGRIETQYF. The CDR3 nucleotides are TGTGCCAGCAGCCACTTAGCGGGAGGGCGGATCGAGACCCAGTACTTC.

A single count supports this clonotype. The CDR3 loop reads CASSGTGRNIQYF. As DNA, the CDR3 is TGTGCCAGCAGCGGGACAGGGAGGAACATTCAGTACTTC. The chain combines TRBV12-3 or TRBV12-4 with TRBJ2-4; 9 bases fit TRBD1. The CDR3 runs 13 residues. Unmatched junction bases numbered 4, after V lost 6 bases and J lost 7 bases.

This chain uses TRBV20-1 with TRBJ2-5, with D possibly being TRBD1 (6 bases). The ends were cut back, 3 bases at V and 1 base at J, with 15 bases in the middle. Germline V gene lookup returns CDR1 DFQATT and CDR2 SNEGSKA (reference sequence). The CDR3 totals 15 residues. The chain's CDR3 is CSASRQGLSQETQYF. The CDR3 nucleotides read TGCAGTGCTAGTCGGCAGGGGCTATCCCAAGAGACCCAGTACTTC.